This note documents a single T cell receptor (beta chain) sequence. The data originate from a study of blood T cell repertoires in COVID-19. Germline CDR1 LGHNT, CDR2 FRNRAP. The CDR3 extends over 16 amino acids. Trimming removed 9 bases at V and 6 bases at J, with 27 bases between. The authors' processing: Reference gene primer amplification gave nucleated cell count estimates. Measured with immunoSEQ multiplex PCR; TCRdb has only the in-frame clones, and not every one. That table is the source of V, J and clone size, and D and trimming were worked out from the DNA. Of 100,000 or so clones listed, 92% are singletons.

This rearrangement joins TRBV12-5 to TRBJ2-7; unclear D gene. Sequences were obtained from peripheral blood. The TCR sequence derives from a man aged 45-60 years with active COVID-19. The CDR3 loop reads CARPRRTHRVGLEQYF. CDR3 nucleotides: TGTGCTAGGCCCCGTCGTACCCATAGAGTTGGTCTCGAGCAGTACTTC.